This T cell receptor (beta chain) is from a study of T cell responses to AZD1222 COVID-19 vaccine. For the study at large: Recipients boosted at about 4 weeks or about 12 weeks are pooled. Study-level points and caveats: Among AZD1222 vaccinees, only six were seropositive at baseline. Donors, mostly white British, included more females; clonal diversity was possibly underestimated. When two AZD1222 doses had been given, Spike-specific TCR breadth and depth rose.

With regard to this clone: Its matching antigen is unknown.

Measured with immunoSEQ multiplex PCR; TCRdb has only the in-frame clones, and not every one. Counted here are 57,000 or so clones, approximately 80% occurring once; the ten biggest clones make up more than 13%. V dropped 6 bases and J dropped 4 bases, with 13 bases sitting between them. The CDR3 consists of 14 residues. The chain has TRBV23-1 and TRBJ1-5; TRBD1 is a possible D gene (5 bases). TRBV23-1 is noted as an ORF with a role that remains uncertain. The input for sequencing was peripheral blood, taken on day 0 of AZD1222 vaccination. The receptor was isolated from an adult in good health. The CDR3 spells CASSPPTENQPQHF. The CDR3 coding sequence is TGCGCCAGCAGCCCTCCGACAGAGAATCAGCCCCAGCATTTT.